This is a list of T cell receptor beta chains from one sample in a study of cytomegalovirus exposure and HLA in healthy donors. Generated by immunoSEQ multiplex PCR, the TCRdb table keeps only in-frame clones and is missing some. Among around 190,000 clones listed, 79% were seen once. The material sequenced was PBMCs. These receptors all stem from a woman in her forties or fifties in good health and CMV-seronegative. Each CDR3 is given with its conserved first and last residue. The D gene is left open where the match is weak. Some rows have no size entry. The others give once, few or many, or a class for an expanded clone.

j_call v_call d_call clone_size cdr3_aa
TRBJ2-5 TRBV7-7 . . CASSLAGRPGETQYF
TRBJ2-1 TRBV27 TRBD2 . CASSVIGGGGYNEQFF
TRBJ1-1 TRBV9 . . CASSVAPVAPEAFF
TRBJ2-2 TRBV11-2 TRBD1 . CASSPRTGRQKGGELFF
TRBJ2-2 TRBV13 TRBD1 . CASSLEPPTGRTGELFF
TRBJ1-2 TRBV5-1 TRBD1 . CASSLSQGVANYGYTF
TRBJ2-7 TRBV19 TRBD2 . CASSFLAGRSYEQYF
TRBJ1-1 TRBV5-8 . few CASSSQSNTEAFF
TRBJ2-1 TRBV9 . . CASSVGPSSYYNEQFF
TRBJ2-7 TRBV5-4 TRBD2 . CASSLRLASYEQYF
TRBJ1-1 TRBV13 TRBD1 . CASSSHRGPRMNTEAFF
TRBJ2-2 TRBV5-1 . . CASSFTGKDTGELFF
TRBJ2-1 TRBV6-1 . . CASSEEGTYNEQFF
TRBJ2-1 TRBV7-9 . . CATQGRRNEQFF
TRBJ2-1 TRBV11-3 . . CASSLRAAGQIYNEQFF
TRBJ1-5 TRBV6-6 TRBD1 . CASSYSDRYQPQHF
TRBJ2-3 TRBV4-3 . . CASSQEPQGIPTDTQYF
TRBJ1-2 TRBV7-9 . . CASSPPIDGYTF
TRBJ1-3 TRBV7-2 . . CASSDSTGRITPSGNTIYF
TRBJ1-4 TRBV7-8 . . CASQGRQVNEKLFF
TRBJ2-3 TRBV4-3 . once CASSQSPGPTDTQYF
TRBJ1-1 TRBV9 . . CASSVTGQLNTEAFF
TRBJ1-5 TRBV7-9 TRBD1 . CASSGSTGDIQPQHF
TRBJ2-7 TRBV5-5 TRBD1 once CASSLSRQGVHEQYF
TRBJ2-7 TRBV27 TRBD2 . CASSPIGVAGPYEQYF
TRBJ2-7 TRBV7-9 TRBD1 . CASTNSPGTGDHEQYF
TRBJ2-5 TRBV4-2 . . CASSQDPGLARGTQYF
TRBJ1-1 TRBV9 . . CASSSDGADTEAFF
TRBJ2-3 TRBV18 TRBD2 . CASSPIAGTISNTDTQYF
TRBJ2-2 TRBV28 . . CASEQGRTGELFF